Given below is one T cell receptor beta chain in context. Its antigen has not been determined. At one end, the junction sequence differs from germline, possibly due to a read error. The cohort was made up of roughly 670 healthy bone marrow donors. All cohort members were sampled while nominally healthy, although unrecorded immune exposures were likely present. The donor was CMV seronegative and was included in the group of several hundred seronegative cohort members. A peripheral blood sample was collected from each donor, and TCR beta sequencing was performed on peripheral blood mononuclear cells. The Qiagen DNeasy Blood Extraction Kit was used to extract genomic DNA from the blood cell samples. This entry belongs to a study of cytomegalovirus exposure and HLA in healthy donors (dated by TCRdb to about 2017). Concerning the study at large: An earlier analysis of approximately 550 of the donors reported more than 250 Gb of sequence data and more than 90 million unique TCR beta sequences from about 179 million T cells. To predict cytomegalovirus infection status, the study brought together high-throughput TCR immunosequencing, statistical association of individual TCRs with disease status, and machine learning. Besides the first cohort of 550 to 750 subjects, a separate validation cohort made up of 120 different subjects was used. A later genetic analysis took genome-wide SNP genotypes for about three fifths of the roughly 700 donors and used that subset as a discovery cohort. On average, roughly 200,000 unique TCR beta nucleotide sequences were sequenced per donor among 398 genotyped donors of the cohort, with 15% to 20% of those sequences being non-productive. About 280 gigabases of sequencing data and about 92 million unique TCR sequences made up an early release that covered some 640 HLA-typed donors. About five DR-DQ haplotypes were treated as single units for association and clustering because of strong linkage in the cohort. All discovery cohort repertoires had been generated using a single sequencing platform. Donor age, sex, ethnicity and CMV serostatus were collected together with the repertoire data. Of the 350 to 400 genotyped donors, approximately 83% fell in the genetic ancestry cluster associated with self-reported Caucasian donors. Typing coverage varied by locus: about 620-630 donors for A, B, C, DRB1 and DQB1; 522 for DQA1; more than 600 for DPA1; under 490 for DPB1. In the later analysis, no new phenotypic data were used to find candidate immune exposures; instead, reliance was placed on TCR beta sequences and their occurrence across donors. An earlier analysis of approximately 580 of the donors used high-throughput TCR beta sequencing to judge whether each TCR beta V gene segment behaved as functional or pseudogenic. In a later analysis, previously published TCR beta repertoires from more than 500 donors were re-analyzed and high-resolution HLA genotyping was added so that TCR occurrence patterns could be studied. Using immunosequencing, the study profiled T cell repertoires from 550 to 750 subjects and related those repertoires to cytomegalovirus serostatus. The aim of the study was to test whether cataloging public T cell receptors could identify signatures of past pathogen exposure. HLA typing included class I and class II loci at four-digit resolution. On the study overall, not on this receptor specifically: The cohort was sequenced for TCR beta chains only, and without alpha or paired-chain data the features that could be detected were limited. In vitro tests confirmed that a few of the cytomegalovirus-associated TCR beta chains recognize cytomegalovirus antigens. In an earlier analysis of several hundred of the donors, most TCR beta V segments were observed in productive rearrangements about 87% or about 30% of the time, broadly matching IMGT annotations. Most CMV-associated TCR beta chains appeared to be HLA-restricted in a later analysis, and the HLA associations seemed to be driven largely by CMV exposure. The earlier analysis of around 600 of the donors excluded fewer than 20 rarely observed V segments, including chromosome 9 orphons, because counts were too low. A cluster of highly shared sequence variants was judged likely to represent a technical artifact of the sequencing pipeline. In a later analysis, around 17,000 TCR beta sequences were associated with specific HLA alleles at a false discovery rate of 0.05. Across donors, most TCR sequences were observed very rarely, whereas some public TCRs were present in many individuals. According to a later analysis, TCR association rates differed among HLA loci, with DRB1 alleles showing the most associated TCRs and HLA-C alleles showing the fewest. An association between a missense DCLRE1C variant and V-gene and J-gene trimming of TCR beta chains was found in a later genetic analysis and replicated in an independent cohort. The authors suggested that the approach could potentially be generalized to other disease states and immunological phenotypes. Because HLA typing was unavailable for some donors at each locus, only the typed subset was used in association tests. Some IMGT-functional V segments, including TRBV6-2 and TRBV6-3, could not be told apart with the 87-base-pair reads, so those segments were excluded. Correlated functional status among segregating V segments might reflect linkage disequilibrium, but an unknown experimental factor could not be ruled out. In both the original and validation cohorts, the classifier was reported to diagnose cytomegalovirus status with high specificity and sensitivity. A later genetic analysis reported fewer N-insertions in productive TCRs among donors in an Asian-associated ancestry cluster than the approximately 700-donor mean. Sequencing depth was assumed to be roughly uniform across donors in the presence/absence analyses, though that assumption may not hold. Assigning TCR associations to individual alleles was difficult when HLA alleles, especially DR and DQ, strongly co-occurred. The study listed 150 to 200 TCR beta chains as associated with cytomegalovirus. A further reported finding was that TCR beta sequences accurately predicted the HLA-A and HLA-B alleles for most subjects in the first cohort. A later analysis found that HLA-associated TCR beta chains were more clonally expanded and had lower generation probabilities than equally common non-associated chains. CMV serostatus was the only immune exposure information available for the cohort. A later analysis reported that several top co-occurrence clusters appeared linked to parvovirus B19, influenza, CMV and Epstein-Barr virus.

CDR1 and CDR2 are read off the germline V gene as SQVTM and ANQGSEA. From the cysteine up to the phenylalanine, the CDR3 has a length of 14 residues. Of all the DNA, just the CDR3 is kept, 42 bases in frame from base 1. Receptor amplification or capture employed the immunoSEQ multiplex PCR assay. The multiplex PCR relied on a mix of 60 forward primers for TCR Vbeta segments and 13 reverse primers for TCR Jbeta segments. The CDR3 region of rearranged TCR beta genes was amplified from genomic DNA by a multiplex PCR assay. The amplified TCR beta libraries were sequenced on the Illumina HiSeq System as 87-base-pair reads. In the original analysis: In a later analysis, 70 million to 95 million unique TCR beta chains were counted across the roughly 670 repertoires, and roughly 9.9 million of these chains were shared by at least two donors. To remove PCR and sequencing errors, raw reads were error-corrected and collapsed into unique sequences using a nearest-neighbor algorithm that merged closely related sequences. CDR3 sequences were aligned to IMGT reference sequences to assign V, D and J gene segments. For a sequence to be retained, at least a six-nucleotide match to both a V gene segment and a J gene segment was required. A rearrangement counted as productive if the CDR3 had no stop codons and remained in frame with V and J, and every other rearrangement counted as non-productive. CDR3 was defined by IMGT convention, running from the second conserved V-encoded cysteine to the conserved J-encoded phenylalanine. Sequences without an unambiguous match to a single V gene segment were excluded from the earlier analysis of several hundred of the donors. In an earlier analysis of around 600 of the donors, V segments were called functional above 56.7% productive rearrangements and were called segregating when the between-donor standard deviation exceeded 5%. To diagnose cytomegalovirus status from the catalog of TCR beta chain sequences, a statistical classification framework was built. In a later analysis, V and J genes were assigned by comparing TCR nucleotide sequences against IMGT/GENE-DB human TR gene sequences. The TCRdist pipeline was used in a later analysis to assign CDR3 sequences and most-parsimonious VDJ recombination scenarios. In a later analysis, each TCR beta chain was defined by its CDR3 amino acid sequence together with its V-gene family, and reads without a unique V-gene family were excluded. In a later analysis, fewer than 600 highly shared, low-generation-probability nucleotide sequences were removed to address suspected cross-contamination and a sequencing artifact. A later analysis calculated a clonal expansion index for each public chain from normalized within-repertoire ranks of inferred template counts. In a later analysis, generation probabilities were computed with a VDJ recombination model fitted to out-of-frame rearrangements, and the resulting probabilities were checked against IGoR. Hypergeometric tests were used in a later analysis to score TCR-TCR, TCR-HLA and TCR-CMV co-occurrence, with a repertoire-size bias correction applied to the TCR pairs. To estimate false discovery rates, a later analysis permuted the HLA or CMV assignments 20 times. In a later analysis, co-occurring TCRs were grouped using DBSCAN, and TCRdist sequence similarity was added for clustering within HLA-allele-positive subsets. Repertoires with fewer than 30,000 or more than 120,000 public chains, plus five repertoires with anomalous nucleotide sharing, were excluded from co-occurrence clustering. TCRdb took over this immuneACCESS table, retaining in-frame rearrangements with V and J assigned. Such tables are incomplete; in checked studies, under half of the missing clones stem from an unresolved V gene, and the remainder is unexplained. V and J calls and clone size come straight from that table; D and trimming were deduced from the DNA. Present in this sample are tens of thousands of clones, around 80% of which were seen just once. The top ten hold 3.6% of the sample.

The source of this sequence is a woman under 30 in good health and CMV-seronegative. Sequenced: PBMCs. The sequence joins TRBV29-1 to TRBJ1-1, with 9 middle bases fitting TRBD1. The nucleotide sequence reads TGCAGCGTCGAAGTACAGGGGGCTGGTACTGAAGCTTTCTTT. The encoded protein is CSVEVQGAGTEAFF.